This T cell receptor beta chain was sequenced during a study of shared clonotypes between healthy human individuals. Study details: Each donor had three CD4 naive, three CD4 memory, two CD8 naive and one CD8 memory plate.

Positively selected for CCR7, the CD45RO-negative cells used as naive CD8 cells excluded terminally differentiated effector memory CD45RA+ cells. Details on this clone: The same CDR3 can be traced to other DNA sequences in this sample.

The authors ran the assay at deep level. Assay used: immunoSEQ multiplex PCR; TCRdb lists only in-frame clones, some missing. The sample contains about 2.2 million clones, about 94% of which appear only once. CDR1 is SEHNR, CDR2 FQNEAQ, per germline (reference sequence). J was trimmed by 0 bases and V by 5 bases; bases with no gene match: 3. This CDR3 has 14 amino acids. Sequenced: naive CD8+ T cells from PBMCs. The TCR sequence derives from a man between 18 and 29 years old in good health. Some clones in this sample may be carry-over from other donors' samples. The chain links TRBV7-9 to TRBJ1-2; 7 bases are shared with TRBD1. The CDR3, as DNA: TGTGCCAGCAGCCCGACAGGGTCTAACTATGGCTACACCTTC. It yields the protein CASSPTGSNYGYTF. The whole variable domain, filled in from reference TRBV7-9 and TRBJ1-2, reads DTGVSQNPRHKITKRGQNVTFRCDPISEHNRLYWYRQTLGQGPEFLTYFQNEAQLEKSRLLSDRFSAERPKGSFSTLEIQRTEQGDSAMYLCASSPTGSNYGYTFGSGTRLTVV.